The next 30 T cell receptor beta chains were all read from a single sample in a study of cytomegalovirus exposure and HLA in healthy donors. Primers: 60 Vbeta forward and 13 Jbeta reverse. Sequencing was performed with immunoSEQ multiplex PCR; in TCRdb, only in-frame clones are kept and a portion is missing. Here the sample spans 140,000 to 150,000 clones, roughly 84% being singletons. The sequenced material came from PBMCs. The receptors originated from a boy aged 2-9 years in good health and CMV-seronegative.

This clone has just a few counts. The rearrangement links TRBV25-1 to TRBJ2-7, with TRBD2 matching 13 bases. The ends lost 8 bases at V and 7 bases at J; junction bases unmatched: 8. Germline V gene data show CDR1 as MGHDK and CDR2 as SYGVNS. This CDR3 region has 14 residues. This CDR3 is CASQGTSGDREQYF. CDR3 nucleotide sequence: TGTGCCAGCCAAGGGACTAGCGGGGATCGGGAGCAGTACTTC.

The chain is built from TRBV18 and TRBJ1-2; possibly TRBD1 for D (5 bases). V was pared by 2 bases and J by 7 bases, with 11 bases between. This CDR3 region has 13 residues. Germline lookup yields CDR1 KGHSH and CDR2 LQKENI. In DNA form, the CDR3 reads TGTGCCAGCTCACCAGATACCAGGGTTGGCTACACCTTC. Residues: CASSPDTRVGYTF.

This clone was counted a few times. The V call is TRBV5-5, the J call TRBJ2-2; 7 nucleotides align to TRBD2. This CDR3 is built from 14 residues. Germline loops: CDR1 SGHKS, CDR2 YYEKEE (reference sequence). V lost 1 base to trimming and J lost 7 bases; unmatched junction nucleotides: 4. The CDR3 bases are TGTGCCAGCAGCTTGAGACTAGCCGTCGGGGAGCTGTTTTTT. Its protein product is CASSLRLAVGELFF. Drawing the rest from reference TRBV5-5 and TRBJ2-2, the complete variable domain is DAGVTQSPTHLIKTRGQQVTLRCSPISGHKSVSWYQQVLGQGPQFIFQYYEKEERGRGNFPDRFSARQFPNYSSELNVNALLLGDSALYLCASSLRLAVGELFFGEGSRLTVL.

This chain connects TRBV11-2 to TRBJ2-7; 14 positions agree with TRBD2. The CDR3 consists of 15 residues. With V trimmed by 7 bases and J by 4 bases, 6 bases remained unmatched. Germline-derived CDR1 and CDR2 are SGHAT and FQNNGV. In DNA, the CDR3 is TGTGCCAGCACCCAGGGACTAGCGGGAGTTTACGAGCAGTACTTC. Translation gives CASTQGLAGVYEQYF.

The rearrangement joins TRBV20-1 to TRBJ2-7, with D hard to call. The CDR3 has 11 residues. Germline V gene lookup returns CDR1 DFQATT and CDR2 SNEGSKA (reference sequence). The V end was cut by 2 bases, the J end by 2 bases, with 4 bases between. This CDR3 reads CSARLAYEQYF. CDR3 in DNA: TGCAGTGCTAGACTAGCCTACGAGCAGTACTTC.

The chain employs TRBV27 and TRBJ2-1, with D possibly matching TRBD1 (6 bases). Germline V lookup: CDR1 MNHEY, CDR2 SMNVEV (reference sequence). The CDR3 spans 15 residues. Deletions cut 9 bases from V and 7 bases from J, with 22 bases between. CDR3 bases: TGTGCCAGTATGCGGGCAGGGGCGGACTGGAATGAGCAGTTCTTC. It codes for CASMRAGADWNEQFF.

V usage is TRBV5-8 and J usage is TRBJ2-2; no definite D call. Germline assignment: CDR1 SGHTS and CDR2 YDEGEE. The CDR3 spans 15 residues. The germline V and J ends were trimmed by 7 bases and 0 bases, with 13 bases remaining between them. The CDR3 region has the DNA TGTGCCAGCCTGCCGGAGCCGGCGAACACCGGGGAGCTGTTTTTT. The encoded protein is CASLPEPANTGELFF.

V usage is TRBV4-3 and J usage is TRBJ2-1; D gene ambiguous. The CDR3 length is 14 residues. Germline V gene data show CDR1 as LGHNA and CDR2 as YSLEER. V gave up 0 bases and J gave up 9 bases, with 12 bases separating them. DNA for the CDR3: TGCGCCAGCAGCCAAGATCCGGAGTTCGGTGAGCAGTTCTTC. It translates to CASSQDPEFGEQFF.

The gene calls are TRBV9 and TRBJ2-5, with 8 bases aligning to TRBD1. The J call may not be correct, given that the DNA end is closer to TRBJ2-7. The CDR3 is 16 residues long. Per the germline V gene, CDR1 is SGDLS and CDR2 is YYNGEE. This CDR3 reads CASSVDPTGGFYEQYF. CDR3 coding DNA: TGTGCCAGCAGCGTAGATCCCACAGGGGGGTTCTACGAGCAGTACTTC.

This clone came up once. The chain uses TRBV9 and TRBJ1-6, with no clear D. The germline V gene has CDR1 SGDLS and CDR2 YYNGEE. CDR3 length: 16 amino acids. V gave up 4 bases and J gave up 7 bases, with 18 bases separating them. CDR3 coding DNA: TGTGCCAGCAGCACGGAGACCACGTTTGGGAATTCACCCCTCCACTTT. Translated, it gives CASSTETTFGNSPLHF.

V usage is TRBV28 and J usage is TRBJ2-2; possible D gene TRBD2, 5 bases. Germline CDR1 reads MDHEN; CDR2 reads SYDVKM. This CDR3 has 16 residues. The V end was cut by 5 bases, the J end by 7 bases, with 20 bases between. In DNA, the CDR3 is TGTGCCAGCAGTCCACCCGGTCCCGAGGGTAGCGGGGAGCTGTTTTTT. It codes for CASSPPGPEGSGELFF.

This clone appeared a single time. This sequence joins TRBV14 and TRBJ1-1; D uncertain. V was cut by 0 bases and J by 8 bases, with 16 bases left in between. The CDR3 is 15 amino acids. CDR1 SGHDN and CDR2 FVKESK come from the germline V gene. The CDR3 loop reads CASSQDFRPRGEAFF. In DNA form, the CDR3 reads TGTGCCAGCAGCCAAGATTTTCGACCGCGCGGAGAAGCTTTCTTT.

As concerns this clone: The sample holds other DNA sequences that translate to the same CDR3. The rearrangement joins TRBV18 to TRBJ2-6; perhaps TRBD2 as D (5 bases). This CDR3 contains 15 residues. V lost 3 bases to trimming and J lost 2 bases, with 8 bases between them. CDR1 is KGHSH, CDR2 LQKENI, per germline. The CDR3 DNA reads TGTGCCAGCTCACCGGGGAGAGCTGGGGCCAACGTCCTGACTTTC. Protein sequence: CASSPGRAGANVLTF.

A word on this clone: A junction boundary mismatches the germline segment, possibly from a read error. V usage is TRBV5-1 and J usage is TRBJ1-5; D might be TRBD1 (5 bases). The CDR3 totals 15 residues. Germline loops: CDR1 SGHRS, CDR2 YFSETQ. In DNA, the CDR3 is TGCGCCAGCAGCTTGGCAGGGATGGGCAATCAGCCCCGGCATTTT. Its protein is CASSLAGMGNQPRHF.

This clone showed up just once. The J gene is TRBJ2-2, the V gene TRBV6-1; 9 bases are a match to TRBD1. V was pared by 3 bases and J by 3 bases, with 11 bases of the junction left unmatched. The germline V gene has CDR1 MNHNS and CDR2 SASEGT. There are 18 residues in the CDR3. The CDR3 bases are TGTGCCAGCAGTGACGGGAACCTGGGACAGGGACACACCGGGGAGCTGTTTTTT. This codes for CASSDGNLGQGHTGELFF.

This clone appeared once. This chain links TRBV15 with TRBJ1-3; D perhaps matches TRBD1 (5 bases). The germline V gene has CDR1 LNHNV and CDR2 YYDKDF (reference sequence). The CDR3 sequence is 15 residues long. V was cut by 3 bases and J by 1 base, with 10 bases left in between. The CDR3 protein is CATSSGGSSGNTIYF. DNA for the CDR3: TGTGCCACCAGCAGCGGGGGGAGTTCTGGAAACACCATATATTTT.

This clone was recorded a few times. The chain has TRBV28 and TRBJ2-7; possible D gene TRBD1, 5 bases. This CDR3 comprises 13 residues. Trimming pared 9 bases from V and 1 base from J, leaving 13 bases between. The germline gives CDR1 MDHEN, CDR2 SYDVKM. CDR3 nucleotides: TGTGCCAGTATAGGGGTGAGATCCTACGAGCAGTACTTC. It is translated as CASIGVRSYEQYF.

The CDR3 spells CTSSQDEPYTGTGELFF. The CDR3 nucleotides read TGCACCAGCAGCCAAGATGAGCCCTATACAGGGACCGGGGAGCTGTTTTTT. The chain couples TRBV1 to TRBJ2-2; TRBD1, the table's D call, was not compared with the DNA. TRBV1 is deemed a pseudogene. The CDR3 is made up of 17 amino acids.

This rearrangement joins TRBV6-1 to TRBJ1-2; 7 positions match TRBD1. The CDR3 covers 13 residues. Germline CDR1 reads MNHNS; CDR2 reads SASEGT. Unmatched junction bases numbered 7, after V lost 7 bases and J lost 5 bases. The CDR3 DNA is TGTGCCAGCATGAGGACAGGAGGGTATGGCTACACCTTC. This encodes CASMRTGGYGYTF.

The chain employs TRBV4-1 and TRBJ2-5, with TRBD1 as a possible D gene (5 bases). The last part of the DNA fits TRBJ2-7 better; the J call may be wrong. The CDR3 extends over 15 amino acids. Germline V gene data show CDR1 as MGHRA and CDR2 as YSYEKL. CDR3 protein: CASSPDPTVTYEQYF. In nucleotides, the CDR3 is TGCGCCAGCAGCCCAGATCCGACAGTAACCTACGAGCAGTACTTC.

This chain links TRBV7-2 with TRBJ1-3; no clear D gene. Trimming cost V 1 base and J 8 bases, with 15 bases left between them. Germline CDR1 and CDR2: SGHTA and FQGNSA. This CDR3 spans 15 amino acids. CDR3 residues: CASSLVPGLRDTIYF. CDR3 coding DNA: TGTGCCAGCAGCTTAGTACCTGGGCTTCGAGACACCATATATTTT.

This clone has just one count. The chain combines TRBV27 with TRBJ1-5; D possibly corresponds to TRBD1 (5 bases). V gave up 6 bases and J gave up 6 bases, with 21 bases separating them. This CDR3 is built from 16 residues. Looked up from germline, CDR1 is MNHEY and CDR2 is SMNVEV (reference sequence). CDR3 in DNA: TGTGCCAGCAGGCCATTGATGATGCAGGGTCTTCAGCCCCAGCATTTT. Translating gives CASRPLMMQGLQPQHF.

The V and J genes are TRBV6-5 and TRBJ1-6, with 7 bases aligning to TRBD1. Germline loops: CDR1 MNHEY, CDR2 SVGAGI. Trimming took 4 bases from V and 4 from J; bases not matched to a gene: 4. The CDR3 has 15 amino acids. For the CDR3, the DNA is TGTGCCAGCAGTTCCCGGACAGGTTATAATTCACCCCTCCACTTT. Residues: CASSSRTGYNSPLHF.

The chain joins TRBV9 to TRBJ2-4; TRBD2 matches 12 bases. This CDR3 comprises 16 residues. The J segment lost 5 bases and the V segment lost 3 bases, leaving 6 bases of the junction unmatched. CDR1 and CDR2 from the germline V gene are SGDLS and YYNGEE. CDR3 protein: CASSASLAGGENIQYF. DNA for the CDR3: TGTGCCAGCAGCGCCTCACTAGCGGGGGGTGAAAACATTCAGTACTTC. Full variable domain (outside the CDR3, taken from reference TRBV9 and TRBJ2-4): DSGVTQTPKHLITATGQRVTLRCSPRSGDLSVYWYQQSLDQGLQFLIQYYNGEERAKGNILERFSAQQFPDLHSELNLSSLELGDSALYFCASSASLAGGENIQYFGAGTRLSVL.

The chain couples TRBV27 to TRBJ2-7; perhaps TRBD2 as D (5 bases). Trimming shortened V by 6 bases and J by 2 bases, and 14 bases separated the two germline ends. CDR3 length: 14 residues. Germline lookup yields CDR1 MNHEY and CDR2 SMNVEV (reference sequence). The CDR3 loop reads CASRSGYSPYEQYF. The CDR3 DNA sequence: TGTGCCAGCAGATCGGGATACTCCCCCTACGAGCAGTACTTC.

V and J are TRBV11-2 and TRBJ1-2; D possibly corresponds to TRBD1 (5 bases). The CDR3 loop spans 13 amino acids. Deletions cut 1 base from V and 8 bases from J, with 11 bases between. CDR1 is SGHAT, CDR2 FQNNGV, per germline. CDR3 in amino acids: CASSLASTGGYTF. Here the CDR3 DNA reads TGTGCCAGCAGCTTAGCAAGCACAGGAGGCTACACCTTC.

This clone was seen only a few times. The CDR3 DNA is TGTGCCAGCGGTGGTGATACAGGGGTCGTTCAGCCCCAGCATTTT. This translates into CASGGDTGVVQPQHF. The rearrangement joins TRBV7-9 to TRBJ1-5; 7 bases fit TRBD1. Germline CDR1 SEHNR, CDR2 FQNEAQ (reference sequence). Trimming cost V 8 bases and J 6 bases; bases outside gene matches: 13. The CDR3 is 15 amino acids.

V is TRBV9 and J is TRBJ2-6; TRBD1 agrees at 10 bases. The germline V gene has CDR1 SGDLS and CDR2 YYNGEE. The CDR3 totals 18 residues. Unmatched junction bases numbered 4, after V lost 0 bases and J lost 1 base. The chain's CDR3 is CASSVVGQGVSGANVLTF. As DNA, the CDR3 is TGTGCCAGCAGCGTAGTCGGACAGGGGGTATCTGGGGCCAACGTCCTGACTTTC.

The J gene is TRBJ2-7, the V gene TRBV11-2, with 10 bases aligning to TRBD1. This CDR3 spans 15 amino acids. Trimming cost V 5 bases and J 7 bases; bases outside gene matches: 11. Germline V lookup: CDR1 SGHAT, CDR2 FQNNGV. The CDR3: CASSPRQGASMEQYF. In DNA, the CDR3 is TGTGCCAGCAGCCCCAGACAGGGGGCGTCAATGGAGCAGTACTTC.

V and J are TRBV5-5 and TRBJ1-1; 7 positions match TRBD1. The germline gives CDR1 SGHKS, CDR2 YYEKEE (reference sequence). The CDR3 covers 16 residues. Trimming removed 0 bases from V and 0 bases from J; junction bases left unmatched: 5. The CDR3 bases are TGTGCCAGCAGCTTGGGGGAAGGGGGCATGAACACTGAAGCTTTCTTT. The encoded protein is CASSLGEGGMNTEAFF.